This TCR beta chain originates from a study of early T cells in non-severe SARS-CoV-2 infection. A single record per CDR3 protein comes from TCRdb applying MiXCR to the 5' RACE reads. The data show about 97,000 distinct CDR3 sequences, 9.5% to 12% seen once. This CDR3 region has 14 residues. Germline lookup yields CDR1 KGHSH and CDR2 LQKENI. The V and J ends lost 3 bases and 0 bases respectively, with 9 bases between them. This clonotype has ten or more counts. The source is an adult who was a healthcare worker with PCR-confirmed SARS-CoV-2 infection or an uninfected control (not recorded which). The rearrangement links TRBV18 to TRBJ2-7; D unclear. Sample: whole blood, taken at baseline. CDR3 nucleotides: TGTGCCAGCTCACCGGACCGGAGCTCCTACGAGCAGTACTTC. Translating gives CASSPDRSSYEQYF.